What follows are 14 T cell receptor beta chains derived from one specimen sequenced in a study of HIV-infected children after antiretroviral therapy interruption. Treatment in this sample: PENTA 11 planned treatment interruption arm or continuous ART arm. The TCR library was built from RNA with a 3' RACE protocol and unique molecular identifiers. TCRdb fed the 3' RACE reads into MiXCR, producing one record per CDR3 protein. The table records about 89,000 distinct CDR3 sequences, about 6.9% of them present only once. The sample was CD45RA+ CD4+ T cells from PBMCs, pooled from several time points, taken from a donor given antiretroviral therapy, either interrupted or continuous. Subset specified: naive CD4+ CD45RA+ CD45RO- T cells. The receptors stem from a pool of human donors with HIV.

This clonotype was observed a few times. CDR3 bases: TGTGCCAGCCGCACCGGGGATACGCAGTATTTT. Translating it yields CASRTGDTQYF. This rearrangement joins TRBV7-4 to TRBJ2-3; D is undetermined. V lost 8 bases and J 6 bases, leaving 9 bases between the germline ends. CDR1 and CDR2 (germline): SGHVT, SQSDAQ. The CDR3 is 11 amino acids.

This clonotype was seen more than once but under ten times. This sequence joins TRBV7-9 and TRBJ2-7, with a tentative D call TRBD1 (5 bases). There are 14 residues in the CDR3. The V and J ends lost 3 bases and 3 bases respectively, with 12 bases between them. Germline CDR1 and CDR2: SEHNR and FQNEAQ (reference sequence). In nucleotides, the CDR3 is TGTGCCAGCAGCTTGCCGACAGCTTACTACGAGCAGTACTTC. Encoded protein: CASSLPTAYYEQYF.

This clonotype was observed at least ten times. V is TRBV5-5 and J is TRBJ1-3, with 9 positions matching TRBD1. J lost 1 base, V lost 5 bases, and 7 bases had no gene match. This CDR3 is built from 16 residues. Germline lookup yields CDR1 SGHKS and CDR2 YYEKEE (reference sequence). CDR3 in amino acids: CASSREQGASGNTIYF. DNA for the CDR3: TGTGCCAGCAGTCGAGAACAGGGGGCGTCTGGAAACACCATATATTTT.

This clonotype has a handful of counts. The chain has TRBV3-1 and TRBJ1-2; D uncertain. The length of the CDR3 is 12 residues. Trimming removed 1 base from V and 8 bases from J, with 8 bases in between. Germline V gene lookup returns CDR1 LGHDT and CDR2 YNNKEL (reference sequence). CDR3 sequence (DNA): TGTGCCAGCAGCCAAGGCGCCGTGGGCTACACCTTC. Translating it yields CASSQGAVGYTF.

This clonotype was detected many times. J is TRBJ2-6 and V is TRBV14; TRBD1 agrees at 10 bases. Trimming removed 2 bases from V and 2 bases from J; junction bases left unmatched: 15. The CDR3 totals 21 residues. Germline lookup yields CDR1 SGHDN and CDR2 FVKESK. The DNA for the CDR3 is TGTGCCAGCAGCCAAAGGCCTTTCATGAGACAGGGGGCGACTGGGGCCAACGTCCTGACTTTC. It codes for CASSQRPFMRQGATGANVLTF.

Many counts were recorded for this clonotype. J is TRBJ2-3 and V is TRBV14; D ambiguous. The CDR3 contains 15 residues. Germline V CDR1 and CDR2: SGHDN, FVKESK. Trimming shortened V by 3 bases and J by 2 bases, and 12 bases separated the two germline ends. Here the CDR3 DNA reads TGTGCCAGCAGCCACACTGCTTCCTACACAGATACGCAGTATTTT. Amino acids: CASSHTASYTDTQYF.

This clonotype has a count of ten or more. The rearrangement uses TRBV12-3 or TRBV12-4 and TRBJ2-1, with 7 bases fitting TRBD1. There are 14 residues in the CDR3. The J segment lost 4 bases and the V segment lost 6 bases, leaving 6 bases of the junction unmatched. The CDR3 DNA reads TGTGCCAGCAGCTCGACAGGGTGGTACAATGAGCAGTTCTTC. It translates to CASSSTGWYNEQFF.

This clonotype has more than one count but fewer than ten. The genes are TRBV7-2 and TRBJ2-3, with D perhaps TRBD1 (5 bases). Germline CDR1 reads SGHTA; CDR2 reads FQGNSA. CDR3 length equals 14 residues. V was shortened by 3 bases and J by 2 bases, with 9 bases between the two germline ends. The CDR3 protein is CASSFSRDTDTQYF. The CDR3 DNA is TGTGCCAGCAGCTTTTCCAGGGACACAGATACGCAGTATTTT.

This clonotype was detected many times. The CDR3 DNA follows: TGTGCCAGCAGCGCAGGGGGCGCGATGGTAGCGGGGGAGAGCTCCTACAATGAGCAGTTCTTC. It specifies CASSAGGAMVAGESSYNEQFF. The chain joins TRBV9 to TRBJ2-1; maybe TRBD2 (9 bases). The CDR3 runs 21 residues. The germline V gene has CDR1 SGDLS and CDR2 YYNGEE. Trimming stripped 3 bases from V and 0 bases from J, with 28 bases between.

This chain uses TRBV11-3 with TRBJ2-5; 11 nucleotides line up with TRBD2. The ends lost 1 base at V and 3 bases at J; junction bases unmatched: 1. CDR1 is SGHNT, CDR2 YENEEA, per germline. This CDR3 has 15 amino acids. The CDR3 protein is CASSLGGLAEETQYF. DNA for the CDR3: TGTGCCAGCAGCTTAGGGGGACTAGCGGAAGAGACCCAGTACTTC. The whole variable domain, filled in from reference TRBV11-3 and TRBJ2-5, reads EAGVVQSPRYKIIEKKQPVAFWCNPISGHNTLYWYLQNLGQGPELLIRYENEEAVDDSQLPKDRFSAERLKGVDSTLKIQPAELGDSAVYLCASSLGGLAEETQYFGPGTRLLVL.

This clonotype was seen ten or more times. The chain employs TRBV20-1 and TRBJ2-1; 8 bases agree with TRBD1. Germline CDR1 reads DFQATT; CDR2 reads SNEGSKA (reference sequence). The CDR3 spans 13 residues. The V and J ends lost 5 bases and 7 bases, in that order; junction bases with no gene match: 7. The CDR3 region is CSAYDRGRNEQFF. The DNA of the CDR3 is TGCAGTGCTTACGACAGGGGAAGGAATGAGCAGTTCTTC.

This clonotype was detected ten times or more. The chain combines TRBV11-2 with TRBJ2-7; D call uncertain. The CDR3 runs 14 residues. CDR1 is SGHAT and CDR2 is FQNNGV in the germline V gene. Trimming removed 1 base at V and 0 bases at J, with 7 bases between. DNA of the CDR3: TGTGCCAGCAGCTTAGCAGGATACTCCTACGAGCAGTACTTC. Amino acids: CASSLAGYSYEQYF. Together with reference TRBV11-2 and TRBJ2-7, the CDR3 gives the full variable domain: EAGVAQSPRYKIIEKRQSVAFWCNPISGHATLYWYQQILGQGPKLLIQFQNNGVVDDSQLPKDRFSAERLKGVDSTLKIQPAKLEDSAVYLCASSLAGYSYEQYFGPGTRLTVT.

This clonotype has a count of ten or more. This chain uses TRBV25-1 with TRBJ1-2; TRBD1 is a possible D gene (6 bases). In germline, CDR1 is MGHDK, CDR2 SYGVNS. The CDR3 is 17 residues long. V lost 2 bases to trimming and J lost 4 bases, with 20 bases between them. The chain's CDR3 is CASSEDSAGASLYGYTF. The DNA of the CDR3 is TGTGCCAGCAGTGAAGACTCGGCAGGGGCTTCCCTCTATGGCTACACCTTC.

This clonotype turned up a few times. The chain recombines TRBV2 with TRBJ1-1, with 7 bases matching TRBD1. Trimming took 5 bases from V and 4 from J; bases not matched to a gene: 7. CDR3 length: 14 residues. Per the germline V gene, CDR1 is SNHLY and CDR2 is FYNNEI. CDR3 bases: TGTGCCAGCAGTCCGAGACAGGGTGGCACTGAAGCTTTCTTT. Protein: CASSPRQGGTEAFF.